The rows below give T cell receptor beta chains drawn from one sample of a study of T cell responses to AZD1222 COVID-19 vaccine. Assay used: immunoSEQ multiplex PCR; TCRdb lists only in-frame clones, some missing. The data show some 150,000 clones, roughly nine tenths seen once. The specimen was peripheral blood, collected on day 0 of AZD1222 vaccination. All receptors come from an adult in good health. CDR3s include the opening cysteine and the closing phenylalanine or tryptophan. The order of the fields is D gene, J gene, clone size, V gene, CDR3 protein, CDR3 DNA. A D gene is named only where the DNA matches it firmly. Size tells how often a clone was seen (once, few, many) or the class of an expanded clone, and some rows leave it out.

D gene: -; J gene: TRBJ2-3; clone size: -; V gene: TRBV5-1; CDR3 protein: CASSLAGPPLVDTQYF; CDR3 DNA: TGCGCCAGCAGCTTGGCGGGGCCTCCCCTAGTGGATACGCAGTATTTT
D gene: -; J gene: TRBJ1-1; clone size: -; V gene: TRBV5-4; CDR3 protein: CASSPPGQTNTEAFF; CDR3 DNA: TGTGCCAGCAGCCCCCCCGGACAGACGAACACTGAAGCTTTCTTT
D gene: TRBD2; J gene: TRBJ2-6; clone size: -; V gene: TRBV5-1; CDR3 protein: CASSLDSGGSGANVLTF; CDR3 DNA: TGCGCCAGCAGCTTGGATTCGGGGGGCTCTGGGGCCAACGTCCTGACTTTC
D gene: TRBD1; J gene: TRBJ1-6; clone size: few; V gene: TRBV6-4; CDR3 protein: CASKAGGDNSPLHF; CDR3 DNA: TGTGCCAGCAAAGCAGGGGGGGATAATTCACCCCTCCACTTT
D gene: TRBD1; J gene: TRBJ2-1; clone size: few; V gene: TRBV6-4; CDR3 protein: CASSEGQENNEQFF; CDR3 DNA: TGTGCCAGCAGTGAGGGACAGGAGAACAATGAGCAGTTCTTC
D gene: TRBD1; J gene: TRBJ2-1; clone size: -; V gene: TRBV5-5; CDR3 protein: CASEDRGGYNEQFF; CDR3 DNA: TGTGCAAGCGAAGACAGGGGAGGCTACAATGAGCAGTTCTTC
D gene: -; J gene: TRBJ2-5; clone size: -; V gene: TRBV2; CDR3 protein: CASSESALGESAQYF; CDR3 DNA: TGTGCCAGCAGTGAATCGGCTTTGGGGGAGTCAGCCCAGTACTTC
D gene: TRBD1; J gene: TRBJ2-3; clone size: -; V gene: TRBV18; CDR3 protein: CASSQGQGRTDTQYF; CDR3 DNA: TGTGCCAGCTCACAGGGACAGGGGAGGACAGATACGCAGTATTTT
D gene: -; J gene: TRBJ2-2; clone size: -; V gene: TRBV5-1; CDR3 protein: CASSLGGQNTGELFF; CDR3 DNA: TGCGCCAGCAGCTTGGGGGGTCAGAACACCGGGGAGCTGTTTTTT
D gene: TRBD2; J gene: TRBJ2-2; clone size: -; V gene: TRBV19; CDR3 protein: CASSHPGLAGVGAGELFF; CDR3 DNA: TGTGCCAGTAGTCACCCCGGACTAGCGGGGGTCGGGGCCGGGGAGCTGTTTTTT
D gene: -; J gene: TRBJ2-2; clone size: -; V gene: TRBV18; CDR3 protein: CASSPQGEGGELFF; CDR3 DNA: TGTGCCAGCTCACCCCAGGGAGAAGGCGGGGAGCTGTTTTTT
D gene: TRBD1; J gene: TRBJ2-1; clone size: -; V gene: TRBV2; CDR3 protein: CASSVPPPDRGLQFF; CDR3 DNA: TGTGCCAGCAGTGTTCCACCTCCCGACAGGGGGTTGCAGTTCTTC
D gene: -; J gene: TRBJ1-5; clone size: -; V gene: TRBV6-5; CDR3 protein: CASSQRDWGLQPQHF; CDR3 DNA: TGTGCCAGCAGCCAGAGAGACTGGGGCCTTCAGCCCCAGCATTTT
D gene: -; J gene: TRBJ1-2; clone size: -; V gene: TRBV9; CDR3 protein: CASSPALGTTGGYTF; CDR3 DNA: TGTGCCAGCAGCCCCGCCCTCGGGACGACCGGGGGCTACACCTTC
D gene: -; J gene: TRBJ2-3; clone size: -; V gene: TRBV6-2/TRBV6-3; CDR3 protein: CASSYPGETDTQYF; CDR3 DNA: TGTGCCAGCAGTTACCCCGGGGAAACAGATACGCAGTATTTT
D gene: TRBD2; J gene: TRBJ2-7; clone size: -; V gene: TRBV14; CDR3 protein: CASSQSQEARGTYYEQYF; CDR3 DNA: TGTGCCAGCAGCCAGTCCCAAGAGGCGCGGGGGACGTACTACGAGCAGTACTTC
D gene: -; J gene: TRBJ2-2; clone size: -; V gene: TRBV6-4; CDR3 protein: CASSDLAGELFF; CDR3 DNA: TGTGCCAGCAGTGACCTGGCCGGGGAGCTGTTTTTT
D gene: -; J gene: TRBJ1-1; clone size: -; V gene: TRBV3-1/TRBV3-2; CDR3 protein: CASSQDSVAFEAFF; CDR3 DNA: TGTGCCAGCAGCCAAGATTCCGTGGCCTTTGAAGCTTTCTTT
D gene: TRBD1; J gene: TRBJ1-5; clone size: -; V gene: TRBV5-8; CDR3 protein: CASSPHFGTGFFQPQHF; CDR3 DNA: TGTGCCAGCAGCCCTCACTTCGGGACAGGGTTTTTTCAACCCCAGCATTTT
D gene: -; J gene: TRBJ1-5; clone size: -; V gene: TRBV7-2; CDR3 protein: CASSAREGSQPQHF; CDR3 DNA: TGTGCCAGCAGCGCCCGGGAGGGGAGTCAGCCCCAGCATTTT
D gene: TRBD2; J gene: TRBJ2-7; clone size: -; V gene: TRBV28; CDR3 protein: CASRDSSGGAYEQYF; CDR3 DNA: TGTGCCAGCAGAGATTCTAGCGGGGGGGCCTACGAGCAGTACTTC
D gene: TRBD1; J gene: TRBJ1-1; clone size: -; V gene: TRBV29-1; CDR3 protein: CSALDREAVNTEAFF; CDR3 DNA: TGCAGCGCCCTGGACAGGGAGGCGGTGAACACTGAAGCTTTCTTT
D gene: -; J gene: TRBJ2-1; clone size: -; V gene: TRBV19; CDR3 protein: CASSPPFRGGEQFF; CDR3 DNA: TGTGCCAGTAGTCCACCATTCAGGGGCGGTGAGCAGTTCTTC
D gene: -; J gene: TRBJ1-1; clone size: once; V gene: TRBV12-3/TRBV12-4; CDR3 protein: CASSLGQSEAFF; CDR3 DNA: TGTGCCAGCAGTTTGGGGCAAAGTGAAGCTTTCTTT
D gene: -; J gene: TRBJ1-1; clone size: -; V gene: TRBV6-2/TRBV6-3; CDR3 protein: CASSYPSLTGTVDTEAFF; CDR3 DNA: TGTGCCAGCAGTTACCCTTCCTTGACAGGAACGGTAGATACTGAAGCTTTCTTT
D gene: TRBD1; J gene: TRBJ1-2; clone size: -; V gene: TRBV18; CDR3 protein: CASSPRGQGASGYTF; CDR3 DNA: TGTGCCAGCTCACCACGGGGACAGGGGGCTAGTGGCTACACCTTC